This TCR beta chain stems from a study of T cells after yellow fever vaccination. Study details: SMART-Seq v4 Ultra Low Input prepared the low-cell-number fractions.

This clonotype was counted between two and nine times. As yet, its antigen is unknown. The study, taken as a whole, reports: A minor fraction of clonotypes spanned both CD4 and CD8 compartments. Reappearance after the booster was observed for most primary-vaccination clones (about 96% CD4, about 91% CD8).

The CDR3 spans 17 residues. Germline CDR1 SGHVS, CDR2 FQNEAQ. V shed 5 bases and J shed 0 bases, with 17 bases lying between them. MiXCR, applied by TCRdb to the 5' RACE reads, yields one record per CDR3 protein. This sample carries around 340,000 distinct CDR3 sequences, 8.7% of them seen once, and the ten largest clones take 18%. The sample was PBMCs, taken on the day of the first yellow fever vaccination. The chain recombines TRBV7-8 with TRBJ1-5; tentative D call: TRBD1 (6 bases). The TCR originated in a man younger than 35 who received the YFV17D yellow fever vaccine. The CDR3 coding sequence is TGTGCCAGCAGCCAACAGGGTCCCTTCTATAGCAATCAGCCCCAGCATTTT. Protein sequence: CASSQQGPFYSNQPQHF.